This T cell receptor beta chain was retrieved from a study of CD39 and CD103 CD8 tumor-infiltrating T cells (dated by TCRdb to about 2018). Context from the whole study: An HPV-positive HNSCC, an HPV-negative HNSCC, an ovarian cancer and a melanoma patient were represented in the repertoire comparisons shown. Deep sequencing of TCRbeta CDR3 was used to compare the repertoires of CD8 TIL subsets, defined by CD103 and CD39, with those of peripheral memory CD8 T cells.

Notes on this clone: Its antigen target is currently unknown. No qualities accompany the bases; no much larger clone lies one base away.

For each subset, between 10,000 and 100,000 sorted cells were used for genomic DNA extraction with the DNeasy Blood and Tissue Kit. The immunoSEQ service sequenced and mapped the TCRbeta V-J or V-D-J regions, with each sample reaching coverage above 8x. Turning to the authors' computational methods: Only productive rearrangements exported from the immunoSEQ Analyzer platform were analyzed, with clonality assessed on the 500 most abundant clones. The Morisita-Horn similarity index and the Jaccard index were used to quantify the overlap in repertoires between populations. Morisita-Horn similarity between CD8 T-cell subset TCR repertoires was measured in about 6 cancer patients. Entries here come from immuneACCESS through TCRdb and include only in-frame sequences with V and J called. Some clones fail to appear in such tables; in the studies checked, an unresolved V gene covers under half of the shortfall, and the cause of the remainder is unknown. V, J and clone size are taken as reported in that table, and D and trimming were inferred from the DNA itself. The sample data list about 440 clones, and 70% of these were observed just once. Of the sample, around 31% is held by the ten largest clones.

What the study reported, not specific to this receptor: Compared with DN and SP CD8 TILs and with blood memory CD8 T cells, DP CD8 TILs appeared more oligoclonal, with the top 30 clonotypes covering about 56-86%. Clonotypes from DN TILs largely overlapped with peripheral memory CD8 repertoires, while clonotypes from DP TILs were only rarely found in blood or uninvolved lymph node.

Reading from cysteine to phenylalanine, the CDR3 counts 15 amino acids. Just the 45-base CDR3 DNA is kept, in frame starting at base 1. Via the germline V gene, CDR1 is SGHAT and CDR2 FQNNGV. Trimming costs V 4 bases and J 4 bases, and their ends lie 16 bases apart. At the time of sample collection the patients were not on therapy, although prior treatments varied from chemotherapy, radiotherapy, surgery and immunotherapy to no treatment. Thawed cells were enriched for T lymphocytes with a negative-selection kit, adding EpCAM beads for tumor-infiltrating lymphocytes. For the CD8 TIL subsets, CD3+CD4-CD8+CD45RA- cells were FACS-sorted and divided into DN, SP and DP based on their expression of CD39 and CD103. Tumor specimens were minced, digested for 1 h with hyaluronidase, collagenase and DNase, filtered, enriched by Ficoll and cryopreserved. Populations were sorted on a FACSAria II to more than 97% purity, and cell pellets were frozen without culture for TCR sequencing.

Sequenced: CD39- CD103+ CD8+ T cells sorted from the tumor. The cell subset or site label corresponds to: CD103+CD39- single-positive CD45RA- CD8 T cells. Rearrangement joined TRBV11-2 to TRBJ1-1, and TRBD1 may be the D gene, going by 5 matching bases. The source is a human donor with head and neck squamous cell carcinoma. The DNA sequence follows: TGTGCCAGCAGCTACCGGGAGGGAGGGGTCACTGAAGCTTTCTTT. Its amino acids are CASSYREGGVTEAFF.